Following are 16 T cell receptor beta chains from one sample sequenced in a study of T-cell memory formation after mild COVID-19. TCRdb independently ran MiXCR on the 5' RACE reads; one entry per CDR3 protein. The sample holds hundreds of thousands of distinct CDR3 sequences, roughly 18% seen once. The sequenced sample was PBMCs or a T cell subset sorted from them (not recorded which). These TCRs come from a man younger than 35 who had mild COVID-19 (a few samples of this study predate the infection). Cell type and time point are not known.

DNA for the CDR3: TGTGCCAGCAGCCAAGAGGGGCTAGCGGGGGGGTTCGGCACAGATACGCAGTATTTT. Encoded protein: CASSQEGLAGGFGTDTQYF. The genes are TRBV4-2 and TRBJ2-3; TRBD2 aligns across 12 bases. CDR1 and CDR2 (germline): LGHNA, YNFKEQ. The CDR3 has 19 amino acids. The V segment lost 0 bases and the J segment 1 base; nucleotides outside the gene matches: 8.

This clonotype was detected only a few times. The chain has TRBV7-9 and TRBJ2-5; D possibly corresponds to TRBD2 (5 bases). Deletions cut 0 bases from V and 5 bases from J, with 19 bases between. Germline CDR1 SEHNR, CDR2 FQNEAQ (reference sequence). The CDR3 runs 17 residues. This CDR3 is CASSLALMTKEGETQYF. The DNA of the CDR3 is TGTGCCAGCAGCTTAGCTCTTATGACTAAAGAGGGCGAGACCCAGTACTTC.

V gene TRBV12-3 or TRBV12-4 combines with J gene TRBJ1-4; no clear D. V shed 5 bases and J shed 0 bases, with 13 bases lying between them. The CDR3 spans 16 residues. The CDR3 nucleotides read TGTGCCAGCAGTCCTTATGGCAGTGCAACTAATGAAAAACTGTTTTTT. Translating it yields CASSPYGSATNEKLFF.

The chain is built from TRBV20-1 and TRBJ2-3, with 11 bases fitting TRBD2. Trimming took 5 bases from V and 2 from J; bases not matched to a gene: 6. Germline V gene sequence: CDR1 DFQATT, CDR2 SNEGSKA (reference sequence). This CDR3 spans 15 amino acids. In DNA, the CDR3 is TGCAGTGCTGCCGGGACTAGCGGCCTCACAGATACGCAGTATTTT. Encoded protein: CSAAGTSGLTDTQYF.

This clonotype appeared a few times. This chain connects TRBV25-1 to TRBJ1-2; tentatively, D is TRBD1 (5 bases). CDR3 length: 15 residues. Germline values: CDR1 MGHDK, CDR2 SYGVNS. Trimming removed 5 bases from V and 9 bases from J, with 22 bases in between. The CDR3: CASSPRDGSRVSYTF. The CDR3 DNA is TGTGCCAGCAGTCCCCGGGACGGGTCCAGAGTTAGCTACACCTTC.

The V and J genes are TRBV5-1 and TRBJ2-5, with D unclear. The CDR3 is made up of 13 amino acids. Germline V lookup: CDR1 SGHRS, CDR2 YFSETQ. Trimming removed 1 base at V and 4 bases at J, with 8 bases between. The CDR3 bases are TGCGCCAGCAGCTTGCGAAACGGAGAGACCCAGTACTTC. It specifies CASSLRNGETQYF.

The table lists this clonotype with a count of one. The chain is built from TRBV2 and TRBJ2-7, with D unclear. Deletions cut 1 base from V and 3 bases from J, with 7 bases between. The CDR3 loop spans 13 amino acids. CDR1 is SNHLY, CDR2 FYNNEI, per germline. CDR3 nucleotide sequence: TGTGCCAGCAGTGAAGGGCTTCTCTACGAGCAGTACGTC. This encodes CASSEGLLYEQYV.

This rearrangement joins TRBV7-8 to TRBJ2-5; D is perhaps TRBD1 (6 bases). The CDR3 contains 16 residues. V was cut by 4 bases and J by 2 bases, with 17 bases left in between. Per the germline V gene, CDR1 is SGHVS and CDR2 is FQNEAQ. The CDR3 sequence is CASSSDRRERQETQYF. For the CDR3, the DNA is TGTGCCAGCAGCTCCGACAGGAGAGAGAGACAAGAGACCCAGTACTTC.

J is TRBJ2-3 and V is TRBV3-1; weak D call: TRBD2 (6 bases). The CDR3 contains 21 residues. V was shortened by 4 bases and J by 2 bases, with 31 bases between the two germline ends. The V gene's germline CDR1 is LGHDT and CDR2 YNNKEL (reference sequence). The CDR3 DNA reads TGTGCCAGCAGCCCCGGTTGGGGGGTGTCTATGGCTTCGCCCTCCACAGATACGCAGTATTTT. Translating it yields CASSPGWGVSMASPSTDTQYF.

This clonotype occurred a few times. The rearrangement uses TRBV29-1 and TRBJ1-3, with D unclear. V was cut by 7 bases and J by 0 bases, with 7 bases left in between. Per germline, CDR1 SQVTM and CDR2 ANQGSEA. The CDR3 totals 12 residues. The CDR3 is CSAGDSGNTIYF. The CDR3 DNA reads as TGCAGCGCCGGGGACTCTGGAAACACCATATATTTT.

This chain uses TRBV20-1 with TRBJ1-1; D remains ambiguous. Trimming removed 0 bases at V and 4 bases at J, with 6 bases between. There are 12 residues in the CDR3. CDR1 is DFQATT, CDR2 SNEGSKA, per germline (reference sequence). In DNA, the CDR3 is TGCAGTGCTAGAGAGGCTGGCACTGAAGCTTTCTTT. Encoded protein: CSAREAGTEAFF.

V is TRBV3-1 and J is TRBJ2-5, with 8 bases matching TRBD2. The CDR3 is 16 amino acids. V dropped 4 bases and J dropped 7; count of bases not matched to a gene: 14. The germline CDR1 and CDR2 sequences are LGHDT and YNNKEL (reference sequence). CDR3 DNA sequence: TGTGCCAGCAGCCCCGTAATGGCGGGGGGAGGGGCGACCCAGTACTTC. It codes for CASSPVMAGGGATQYF.

The table lists this clonotype with a few counts. The V gene is TRBV5-1, the J gene TRBJ2-1; weak D call: TRBD1 (6 bases). The V gene lost 0 bases and the J gene lost 2 bases, with 9 bases spanning the gap. The CDR3 contains 15 residues. Per the germline V gene, CDR1 is SGHRS and CDR2 is YFSETQ. This chain's CDR3 is CASSLEAGAYNEQFF. The DNA for the CDR3 is TGCGCCAGCAGCTTGGAGGCAGGGGCCTACAATGAGCAGTTCTTC.

This clonotype was detected many times. This rearrangement joins TRBV7-9 to TRBJ2-7; D gene unclear. V was cut by 5 bases and J by 5 bases, with 19 bases left in between. CDR1 and CDR2 (germline): SEHNR, FQNEAQ (reference sequence). This CDR3 spans 15 amino acids. The CDR3 bases are TGTGCCAGCAGCCCACCTTTGGGGTCTTCGGACGAGCAGTACTTC. It translates to CASSPPLGSSDEQYF.

The CDR3 loop is CASSLSAESYEQYF. The CDR3 bases are TGTGCCAGCAGCTTATCGGCGGAATCCTACGAGCAGTACTTC. The V gene is TRBV11-2, the J gene TRBJ2-7; no reliable D call. Between the trimmed V and J ends, which lost 2 bases and 1 base, there was a span of 9 bases. Germline CDR1 and CDR2: SGHAT and FQNNGV. The CDR3 is made up of 14 amino acids.

This clonotype was counted only a few times. The chain employs TRBV7-2 and TRBJ2-3; the match to TRBD2 covers 7 bases. This CDR3 contains 17 residues. V lost 2 bases, J lost 2 bases, and 10 bases stayed unmatched. CDR1 SGHTA and CDR2 FQGNSA come from the germline V gene. The chain's CDR3 is CASSLSGDLWDTDTQYF. CDR3 DNA: TGTGCCAGCAGCTTAAGCGGGGATCTTTGGGACACAGATACGCAGTATTTT.